The source of this T cell receptor beta chain is a study of cytomegalovirus exposure and HLA in healthy donors (dated by TCRdb to between 2016 and 2019). Study-wide context: According to a later analysis, the 120 or so validation repertoires were produced on the same platform as the 666 repertoires of the first cohort. High-throughput TCR immunosequencing, statistical association of individual TCRs with disease status, and machine learning were combined to predict cytomegalovirus infection status. The aim of the study was to test whether cataloging public T cell receptors could identify signatures of past pathogen exposure. A separate validation cohort of about 110 different subjects was used in addition to the roughly 720-subject first cohort. Overall study outcomes, separate from this receptor: A later analysis found that TCRs clustered in the first cohort also tended to co-occur in the roughly 120 validation repertoires, with 94% of cluster scores above 0. Cytomegalovirus status was reported to be diagnosed by the classifier with high specificity and sensitivity in both the original and validation cohorts. A later analysis lacked HLA typing for the validation cohort, so it scored co-occurrence in that cohort across all 110 or so repertoires. It was suggested by the authors that the approach could potentially be generalized to other disease states and immunological phenotypes. Most TCR sequences were seen in very few donors, while some public TCRs were found in many individuals. The study gave a list of about 170 TCR beta chains associated with cytomegalovirus. In vitro tests confirmed that a few of the cytomegalovirus-associated TCR beta chains recognize cytomegalovirus antigens.

CDR1 and CDR2 are read off the germline V gene (reference sequence) as MNHEY and SMNVEV. Reading from cysteine to phenylalanine, the CDR3 counts 15 amino acids. Left in the record is the CDR3 DNA by itself, 45 bases read in frame from the first base. Trimming leaves V shorter by 7 bases and J shorter by 5 bases, with the junction holding 13 bases beyond the gene matches. Remarks on this clone: No cognate antigen has been identified for it. The input lacks base qualities; no much larger clone sits a single base away.

The library was generated by the immunoSEQ multiplex PCR assay. The authors' pipeline ran thus. A statistical classification framework was built to diagnose cytomegalovirus status from the catalog of TCR beta chain sequences. The clones in this table, taken by TCRdb from immuneACCESS, are in-frame only. Not every clone is retained; where verified, under half of the shortfall comes from an unresolved V gene, and the cause of the rest is unknown. The V and J calls and clone size come from that table; D and trimming were worked out from the DNA. The sample table holds roughly 60,000 clones, of which under 95% were seen once. Together, the top ten hold 1.3% of the sample. The donors were included in the validation cohort of 90 to 150 subjects, a group kept apart from the approximately 700-subject first cohort.

The sequence joins TRBV27 to TRBJ2-7, and 8 junction bases match TRBD1. This clonotype was sampled from a woman aged 18-29 years in good health and CMV-seronegative. Source material: PBMCs. CDR3 protein: CASTYSTGAPDEQYF. The sequenced DNA: TGTGCCAGCACCTACTCGACAGGGGCGCCGGACGAGCAGTACTTC.